This T cell receptor (beta chain) was retrieved from a study of T-cell reconstitution after alpha-beta-depleted transplantation in children (dated by TCRdb to about 2016). About the full investigation: T-cell immune reconstitution after TCRalphabeta/CD19-depleted allogeneic hematopoietic cell transplantation in children was quantitatively tracked in the study by means of TCR repertoire profiling. General findings and caveats noted by the study authors: The apparently early alphabetaT-cell count recovery about two months after transplant was reportedly dependent on only several hundred rapidly expanded clones derived from non-depleted graft cells. Hyperexpanded clone frequencies declined over subsequent months; after one year, T-cell counts and TCRbeta diversity were mostly attributed to newly produced T cells. In some patients, high TCRbeta diversity at day 60 was attributed to recipient T cells and intrathymic progenitors that had survived conditioning.

The library was obtained by PCR. Sequenced on an Illumina HiSeq 2500. To normalize quantification of the TCRbeta repertoire, the TCR libraries were built with molecular barcoding that relied on unique molecular identifiers. TCRdb reprocessed the public reads (quality trimming at Q25 with fastp, clone calling with MiXCR) and kept in-frame beta chains. Identical CDR3 proteins give one entry, which carries the most common genes and DNA. In this sample the table shows around 700,000 distinct CDR3 sequences, over 10% of which occur a single time. The ten largest clones take up roughly 0.84% of the sample. The sample's treatment or condition, from its label and the paper: allogeneic hematopoietic cell transplantation with graft depleted of TCRalphabeta T cells and CD19 B cells. TCRalphabeta/CD19-depleted allogeneic hematopoietic cell grafts were given to the transplant recipients, all of whom were children.

The V end loses 5 bases and the J end loses 0 bases, and a stretch of 11 bases separates them. From the cysteine through the phenylalanine, the CDR3 covers 15 amino acids. Only the CDR3 DNA is retained, 45 bases long and in frame from the first base. The germline V gene gives CDR1 as MDHEN and CDR2 as SYDVKM. On this clonotype: Its antigen is currently not known. There are no base qualities to consult, and no much larger clone falls within one base.

The sequence came from a girl aged 2-15 years with congenital amegakaryocytic thrombocytopenia, due to receive a stem cell transplant. The rearranged segments are TRBV28 and TRBJ2-1; the D segment could be TRBD2, given 5 matching bases. The source was PBMCs, collected before TCRalphabeta/CD19-depleted stem cell transplant. The nucleotide sequence reads TGTGCCAGCAGTAGGCGGAGGCCCTCCTACAATGAGCAGTTCTTC. This encodes CASSRRRPSYNEQFF. Reference TRBV28 and TRBJ2-1 proteins supply the regions before and after the CDR3; the full variable domain is: DVKVTQSSRYLVKRTGEKVFLECVQDMDHENMFWYRQDPGLGLRLIYFSYDVKMKEKGDIPEGYSVSREKKERFSLILESASTNQTSMYLCASSRRRPSYNEQFFGPGTRLTVL.